One and the same sample provided the 32 T cell receptor delta chains below, sequenced in a study of gammadelta T cells in human blood. TCRdb re-called the RT-PCR reads through CATT. The sample holds some 400 delta-chain clones, around 16% seen once. The sample was non-Vgamma9Vdelta2 gamma-delta T cells from adult blood. These receptors came from a human donor.

As regards this clone: This likely reflects a read error, since a far larger clone is one base away. The rearrangement uses TRDV1 and TRDJ1, with 12 positions matching TRDD3. The J gene, left out of TCRdb, was set here by checking the DNA against germline. There are 17 residues in the CDR3. The ends lost 2 bases at V and 7 bases at J; junction bases unmatched: 11. CDR1 TSWWSYY and CDR2 QGS come from the germline V gene. CDR3 residues: CALGEFYWGIQYPKLIF. The CDR3 nucleotides read TGTGCTCTTGGGGAATTCTACTGGGGGATACAATACCCTAAACTCATCTTT.

This clone is large by share. The gene calls are TRDV1 and TRDJ1, with 9 bases identical to TRDD3. Germline lookup yields CDR1 TSWWSYY and CDR2 QGS. The CDR3 spans 16 residues. V dropped 3 bases and J dropped 10; count of bases not matched to a gene: 15. The CDR3 loop reads CALGEKSWGYASGLIF. DNA for the CDR3: TGTGCTCTTGGGGAGAAGTCGTGGGGATACGCATCTGGACTCATCTTT.

A remark on this clone: This likely reflects a read error, since a far larger clone is one base away. This sample also contains other DNA sequences that code for the same CDR3. This chain joins TRDV1 and TRDJ1; D may be TRDD2 or TRDD3 (6 bases each). Germline V gives CDR1 TSWWSYY, CDR2 QGS. The CDR3 has 23 residues. The CDR3 DNA reads as TGTGCCCTTGGGGAAAATCCTACCGTCCCCCCCCGCGTTGGGGGCCTGAATCCCGATAAACTCATCTTT. Residues: CALGENPTVPPRVGGLNPDKLIF.

This clone turned up a few times. A read error is likely here: a far larger clone is one base away. V usage is TRDV1 and J usage is TRDJ1; no definite D call. Germline V gives CDR1 TSWWSYY, CDR2 QGS. The CDR3 runs 21 residues. The germline V and J ends were trimmed by 1 base and 0 bases, with 27 bases remaining between them. CDR3 in amino acids: CALGERTLGLAGSVYTDKLIF. CDR3 bases: TGTGCTCTTGGGGAACGGACCTTAGGGCTTGCTGGTTCGGTGTACACCGATAAACTCATCTTT.

This clone was seen a handful of times. A read error is the likely source, as a far larger clone sits one nucleotide away. The gene calls are TRAV23/DV6 and TRDJ1, with 10 bases matching TRDD3. The CDR3 has 21 amino acids. CDR1 is NTAFDY and CDR2 is IRPDVSE in the germline V gene (reference sequence). CDR3 sequence (DNA): TGTGCTGTACACTCCTTCTCAAGTTACTGGGGGATTTCCCTGTACACCGATAACCTCATCTTT. It specifies CAVHSFSSYWGISLYTDNLIF.

Comment on this clone: Since a far larger clone is one base different, this is likely a read error. V usage is TRDV1 and J usage is TRDJ2, with a tentative D call TRDD2 (9 bases). V was pared by 3 bases and J by 0 bases, with 38 bases between. Germline-derived CDR1 and CDR2 are TSWWSYY and QGS. The CDR3 runs to 25 residues. The CDR3 sequence: CALGDLWSPFLRLLGAPALTAQLFF. The CDR3 DNA is TGTGCTCTTGGGGATCTATGGTCCCCCTTCCTACGATTACTGGGGGCCCCAGCTTTGACAGCACAACTCTTCTTT.

This clone was seen more than once but under ten times. A far larger clone is a single base away, which makes a read error likely. Additional DNA sequences in this sample encode the identical CDR3. The gene calls are TRDV1 and TRDJ1; D ambiguous. CDR3 length equals 21 residues. Germline V gene data show CDR1 as TSWWSYY and CDR2 as QGS. DNA for the CDR3: TGTGCTCTTGGGGAACGGTCCTTAGGGCTTGCTGGTTCGGTGTACACAGATAAACTCATCTTT. Translation: CALGERSLGLAGSVYTDKLIF.

This clone was seen only a few times. A read error likely explains this, since a far larger clone differs by one base. The same CDR3 is also encoded by other DNA sequences in this sample. The chain carries TRDV1 and TRDJ1, with 10 bases fitting TRDD3. Germline V lookup: CDR1 TSWWSYY, CDR2 QGS. The CDR3 extends over 27 amino acids. V trimming: 0 bases; J trimming: 0 bases; junction bases outside the gene matches: 34. The CDR3 region has the DNA TGTGCTCTTGGGGAACTAGTGTGGGGAGGTCCTATGGGAAACTGGGGGATCCGCCTTCCGTACACCGATAAACTCATCTTT. Its protein product is CALGELVWGGPMGNWGIRLPYTDKLIF.

Comment on this clone: A read error may explain this, as a much larger clone is one base away. This same CDR3 is encoded by further DNA sequences in the sample. The rearrangement uses TRDV1 and TRDJ1, with TRDD3 identical over 10 bases. The CDR3 is made up of 22 amino acids. From germline, CDR1 is TSWWSYY and CDR2 QGS. CDR3 residues: CALGELGALPGTGGSYTDKLIF. The CDR3 DNA reads as TGTGCTCTTGGGGAACTAGGGGCCCTTCCTGGTACTGGGGGATCGTACACAGATAAACTCATCTTT.

As regards this clone: A much larger clonotype is one base distant, so this may be a read error. The sample has other DNA sequences that encode this CDR3 too. The chain is built from TRDV1 and TRDJ1; the D gene is possibly TRDD3 (9 bases). In germline, CDR1 is TSWWSYY, CDR2 QGS. The CDR3 has 25 residues. Here the CDR3 DNA reads TGTGCTCTTGGGGAACTGAGGGCTTCCTACTCTTTCCAGTACTGGGGGACCCAGTACACTGATAAACTCATCTTT. This sequence encodes CALGELRASYSFQYWGTQYTDKLIF.

Regarding this clone: A single base is all that separates this from a far larger clone, so a read error is likely. The gene calls are TRDV1 and TRDJ1; 10 bases fit TRDD3. Since TCRdb gives no J gene, matching the DNA to germline was used here to assign it. The CDR3 spans 23 residues. From germline, CDR1 is TSWWSYY and CDR2 QGS. With 3 bases clipped from V and 4 bases from J, the junction kept 29 bases outside the gene matches. The CDR3 nucleotides read TGTGCTCTTGGGGACCTGGGGTTTAGATTCCTATCCCCTACTGGGGGATGCTTCGATAAACTCATCTTT. It translates to CALGDLGFRFLSPTGGCFDKLIF.

This clone was observed a few times. This is likely an artifact of a read error, given a far larger clone one base away. The rearrangement uses TRDV1 and TRDJ1, with 11 bases identical to TRDD3. The V gene's germline CDR1 is TSWWSYY and CDR2 QGS. The length of the CDR3 is 25 residues. The CDR3 region has the DNA TGTGCTCTTGGGGACTCCGAAGGCCTTCCTACTGGGGGATATCGGCGGGAGGCGTACACCAATAAACTCATCTTT. Translated: CALGDSEGLPTGGYRREAYTNKLIF.

Of note for this clone: This likely traces to a read error, being one base from a far larger clone. This CDR3 is also generated by other DNA sequences in the sample. This rearrangement joins TRDV1 to TRDJ1, with TRDD3 matching 10 bases. Germline CDR1 and CDR2: TSWWSYY and QGS. The length of the CDR3 is 19 residues. The CDR3 bases are TGTGCTCTTGGGGAACTTTGGGGGGATACGCATCGCCACACAGATAAACTCATCTTT. Its translation: CALGELWGDTHRHTDKLIF.

With respect to this clone: It may be a read error: a sequence one base away is much more abundant. The sample holds other DNA sequences that translate to the same CDR3. The chain is built from TRDV1 and TRDJ1; 13 positions agree with TRDD3. The J segment lost 2 bases and the V segment lost 6 bases, leaving 30 bases of the junction unmatched. Germline values: CDR1 TSWWSYY, CDR2 QGS. This CDR3 has 24 residues. CDR3: CALGDELTRPSYWGIRDFTDKLIF. DNA of the CDR3: TGTGCTCTTGGAGACGAACTGACTAGGCCTTCCTACTGGGGGATACGAGACTTTACCGATAAACTCATCTTT.

In regard to this clone: A read error is likely here: a far larger clone is one base away. Other DNA sequences from this sample encode an identical CDR3 as well. The rearrangement joins TRDV1 to TRDJ1; TRDD3 matches 9 bases. The CDR3 spans 20 residues. CDR1 and CDR2 from the germline V gene are TSWWSYY and QGS. Germline trimming cut 2 bases from V and 3 bases from J; bases unmatched to any gene: 19. The CDR3: CALGEFYARRGYAKSDKLIF. For the CDR3, the DNA is TGTGCTCTTGGGGAATTTTATGCCCGTAGGGGATACGCAAAGTCCGATAAACTCATCTTT.

This clone was seen a few times. A far larger clone differs by one base, so this is likely a read error. The sample contains more than one DNA sequence encoding this CDR3. This chain connects TRAV29/DV5 to TRDJ1, with 7 nucleotides matching TRDD3. The germline V gene has CDR1 NSMFDY and CDR2 ISSIKDK. The CDR3 sequence is 17 residues long. In DNA, the CDR3 is TGTGCAGCAAGCCAGTACTCTCCGGGGATATACACAGATAAACTCATCTTT. As protein: CAASQYSPGIYTDKLIF.

As to this clone: It is likely a read error: a sequence one base away is far more abundant. The V call is TRAV23/DV6, the J call TRDJ1; 10 bases fit TRDD3. The CDR3 runs to 21 residues. Germline V gives CDR1 NTAFDY, CDR2 IRPDVSE (reference sequence). DNA for the CDR3: TGTGCTGTACACTCCTTCTCAAGTTACTGGGGGATTTCCCTGAACACCGATAAACTCATCTTT. This gives the protein CAVHSFSSYWGISLNTDKLIF.

As for this clone: A read error is the likely source, as a far larger clone sits one nucleotide away. The gene calls are TRDV1 and TRDJ3; 11 bases are shared with TRDD3. CDR1 is TSWWSYY, CDR2 QGS, per germline. The CDR3 covers 25 residues. The CDR3 reads CALGIRPVSRTGGYWSTWDPRQMFF. In nucleotides, the CDR3 is TGTGCTCTTGGAATCCGTCCAGTGTCCCGAACTGGGGGATATTGGTCCACCTGGGACCCCCGACAGATGTTTTTC.

This clone was seen a handful of times. One base separates it from a far larger clone, so it is likely a read error. The chain couples TRDV1 to TRDJ1; possibly TRDD2 or TRDD3 for D (6 bases each). The length of the CDR3 is 23 residues. Germline V gives CDR1 TSWWSYY, CDR2 QGS. In nucleotides, the CDR3 is TGTGCTCTTGGGGAAAATCCTACCGTCCCCCCCCGCGTTGGGGGCCTGAATCCCGATAAACGCATCTTT. It translates to CALGENPTVPPRVGGLNPDKRIF.

Points on this clone: This likely came from a read error, as a far larger clone is one base away. V gene TRDV3 combines with J gene TRDJ1; 9 nucleotides align to TRDD3. Germline V gene sequence: CDR1 TVYSNPD, CDR2 GDNSRS (reference sequence). This CDR3 contains 15 residues. With 5 bases clipped from V and 6 bases from J, the junction kept 16 bases outside the gene matches. CDR3 region: CALFESLDWGNKLIF. CDR3 DNA: TGTGCCCTTTTCGAGTCCCTCGACTGGGGGAATAAACTCATCTTT. The full variable domain, in which reference TRDV3 and TRDJ1 provide the parts outside the CDR3, is CDKVTQSSPDQTVASGSEVVLLCTYDTVYSNPDLFWYRIRPDYSFQFVFYGDNSRSEGADFTQGRFSVKHILTQKAFHLVISPVRTEDSATYYCALFESLDWGNKLIFGKGTRVTVEP.

With regard to this clone: TCRdb's entry gives the protein of a much larger clone, which mismatches this DNA's translation at residue 11, likely from a read error; the protein reported here is translated from the DNA. This chain joins TRDV1 and TRDJ1; TRDD3 agrees at 13 bases. The CDR3 loop spans 27 amino acids. The germline V gene has CDR1 TSWWSYY and CDR2 QGS. The ends lost 0 bases at V and 0 bases at J; junction bases unmatched: 31. Written as DNA, the CDR3 is TGTGCTCTTGGGGAACTAGTGTGGGGAGGTCATATGGGAAACTGGGGGATACGCCTTCCGTACACCGATAAACTCATCTTT. Translation gives CALGELVWGGHMGNWGIRLPYTDKLIF.

Points on this clone: This likely stems from a read error, as it lies one base from a far larger clone. Other DNA sequences of this sample code for an identical CDR3. The chain combines TRDV1 with TRDJ3, with 12 positions matching TRDD3. Looked up from germline, CDR1 is TSWWSYY and CDR2 is QGS. CDR3 size: 26 residues. The V segment lost 1 base and the J segment 1 base; nucleotides outside the gene matches: 23. The CDR3 DNA sequence: TGTGCTCTTGGGGAACGACTCAAACCTTACATCTTACTGGGGGATACAGTGTCCTGGGACACCCGACAGATGTTTTTC. Residues: CALGERLKPYILLGDTVSWDTRQMFF.

In its sample, this clone was seen a few times. The V call is TRDV1, the J call TRDJ1, with a possible D match to TRDD3 (5 bases). This CDR3 comprises 16 residues. Deletions cut 8 bases from V and 1 base from J, with 20 bases between. In germline, CDR1 is TSWWSYY, CDR2 QGS. CDR3 region: CALFFSPWAFTDKLIF. The CDR3 nucleotides are TGTGCTCTTTTTTTCTCCCCCTGGGCATTCACCGATAAACTCATCTTT.

In the case of this clone: A read error is likely here: a far larger clone is one base away. The sample has other DNA sequences that encode this CDR3 too. The J gene is TRDJ1, the V gene TRDV1; 9 nucleotides match TRDD3. Germline matching of the DNA provided the J gene here, since TCRdb leaves it blank. Germline assignment: CDR1 TSWWSYY and CDR2 QGS. The CDR3 is 25 amino acids. V shed 1 base, J shed 0 bases, and the junction held 30 bases outside the gene matches. This chain's CDR3 is CALGEHPSRRRGYVIRGGHTDKLIF. CDR3 nucleotide sequence: TGTGCTCTTGGGGAACACCCTTCCCGGCGAAGGGGATACGTGATCCGTGGGGGCCACACCGATAAACTCATCTTT.

By share, this clone counts as hyperexpanded. Other DNA sequences from this sample encode an identical CDR3 as well. This chain connects TRDV1 to TRDJ1, with 13 positions matching TRDD3. V trimming: 5 bases; J trimming: 3 bases; junction bases outside the gene matches: 21. Germline CDR1 is TSWWSYY and CDR2 is QGS. The CDR3 covers 21 residues. CDR3 nucleotides: TGTGCTCTTGGGCATATTCTCGGTACTGGGGGATACGAGAAGGGACCCGATAAACTCATCTTT. Translation: CALGHILGTGGYEKGPDKLIF.

The table lists this clone with a few counts. A far more abundant clone sits one base away, making this likely a read error. The chain couples TRDV1 to TRDJ1; 10 bases are a match to TRDD3. Germline V gene lookup returns CDR1 TSWWSYY and CDR2 QGS. Germline trimming cut 0 bases from V and 2 bases from J; bases unmatched to any gene: 12. The CDR3 length is 19 residues. CDR3 region: CALGELWGDTHRQTDKLIF. In DNA form, the CDR3 reads TGTGCTCTTGGGGAACTTTGGGGGGATACGCATCGCCAAACCGATAAACTCATCTTT.

A word on this clone: This DNA's translation differs at residue 16 from TCRdb's protein, which comes from a much larger clone; a read error is likely, and the protein shown is translated from the DNA. This chain joins TRDV1 and TRDJ1, with TRDD3 matching 9 bases. V gave up 2 bases and J gave up 7 bases; unmatched junction bases: 23. CDR1 and CDR2 (germline): TSWWSYY, QGS. There are 20 residues in the CDR3. The DNA for the CDR3 is TGTGCTCTTGGGGAATTTTACGCCCGTAGGGGATACGCAAAGTCCGGTAAACTCATCTTT. Translating it yields CALGEFYARRGYAKSGKLIF.

By share, this clone ranks as large. V usage is TRDV1 and J usage is TRDJ1; 9 bases align to TRDD3. Looked up from germline, CDR1 is TSWWSYY and CDR2 is QGS. This CDR3 contains 19 residues. V lost 2 bases and J lost 3; bases outside the gene matches: 16. For the CDR3, the DNA is TGTGCTCTTGGGGAATCGCTCTTTGAGCCGGGGGATACCCCCGATAAACTCATCTTT. Residues: CALGESLFEPGDTPDKLIF.

By proportion, this clone is medium-sized (0.01 to 0.1%). Just one base apart from a much larger clone, this may be a read error. The sample carries other DNA sequences with the same CDR3. This rearrangement joins TRAV29/DV5 to TRDJ1, with TRDD3 identical over 7 bases. Per germline, CDR1 NSMFDY and CDR2 ISSIKDK. This CDR3 spans 17 amino acids. The CDR3 reads CAASQYSPGIYTDKLIF. CDR3 nucleotide sequence: TGTGCAGCAAGCCAGTACTCTCCGGGGATATACACTGATAAACTCATCTTT. Based on the CDR3 plus reference TRAV29/DV5 and TRDJ1, the full variable domain is DQQVKQNSPSLSVQEGRISILNCDYTNSMFDYFLWYKKYPAEGPTFLISISSIKDKNEDGRFTVFLNKSAKHLSLHIVPSQPGDSAVYFCAASQYSPGIYTDKLIFGKGTRVTVEP.

A note on this clone: A far larger clone is just one base off, so this is likely a read error. The same CDR3 is also encoded by other DNA sequences in this sample. The chain employs TRDV1 and TRDJ1; TRDD2 is a possible D gene (9 bases). Since TCRdb gives no J gene, matching the DNA to germline was used here to assign it. CDR1 TSWWSYY and CDR2 QGS come from the germline V gene. The CDR3 runs to 26 residues. V dropped 5 bases and J dropped 0 bases, with 46 bases sitting between them. The CDR3 reads CALGSTPFLRFTGGYAFTAYTDKLIF. The CDR3 bases are TGTGCTCTTGGGTCAACTCCCTTCCTACGGTTCACTGGGGGTTACGCGTTTACCGCTTACACCGATAAACTCATCTTT.

As to this clone: A far larger clone differs by one base, so this is likely a read error. The V gene is TRDV1, the J gene TRDJ1; 7 bases match TRDD3. The ends lost 1 base at V and 0 bases at J; junction bases unmatched: 20. CDR1 and CDR2 from the germline V gene are TSWWSYY and QGS. The CDR3 sequence is 21 residues long. CDR3 residues: CALGERRPPKAWGAYTDKLIF. In DNA, the CDR3 is TGTGCTCTTGGGGAACGTCGCCCTCCCAAGGCCTGGGGGGCCTACACCGATAAACTCATCTTT.

This chain connects TRDV1 to TRDJ1, with TRDD3 matching over 11 bases. TCRdb carries no J gene annotation; the J gene was assigned here by matching the DNA with germline. In germline, CDR1 is TSWWSYY, CDR2 QGS. Losses at the gene ends were 1 base for V and 0 bases for J; bases not matched to a gene: 16. The CDR3 length is 21 residues. CDR3 DNA sequence: TGTGCTCTTGGGGAACAAGAGGTTCATTGGGGGATACGCCTCCACACCGATAAACTCATCTTT. This encodes CALGEQEVHWGIRLHTDKLIF.